This T cell receptor (beta chain) is drawn from a study of cytomegalovirus exposure and HLA in healthy donors. Produced via immunoSEQ multiplex PCR; TCRdb's table is partial and in-frame only. The data show around 220,000 clones, 88% seen once. Sequenced sample: PBMCs. This TCR came from a woman between 18 and 29 years old in good health and CMV-seronegative.

CDR3 sequence reads: CASSEATGKGSQPQHF. In DNA, the CDR3 is TGTGCCAGCAGTGAAGCGACAGGGAAGGGAAGTCAGCCCCAGCATTTT. V and J are TRBV6-1 and TRBJ1-5; 7 bases are shared with TRBD1. V dropped 0 bases and J dropped 6; count of bases not matched to a gene: 8. CDR3 length: 16 residues. Per the germline V gene, CDR1 is MNHNS and CDR2 is SASEGT.